One and the same sample provided the 20 T cell receptor beta chains below, sequenced in a study of Ad26.COV2.S vaccination and SARS-CoV-2 variants. Using immunoSEQ multiplex PCR, the repertoire was profiled, and TCRdb retains in-frame clones only, with some absent. This sample has some 340,000 clones, with about 86% found just once. Treatment: around 19 received Ad26.COV2.S at low or high dose, single or two shots; 5 received placebo; per-sample allocation not given. The samples were gathered on day 63 after the first injection of vaccine or placebo. Sequencing used peripheral blood, obtained in a trial of Ad26.COV2.S vaccine versus placebo. The origin of the receptors is a person between 18 and 65 years old who received the Ad26.COV2.S COVID-19 vaccine or a placebo.

The chain has TRBV7-2 and TRBJ2-7; D may be TRBD1 (5 bases). Germline V gives CDR1 SGHTA, CDR2 FQGNSA. The CDR3 has 13 amino acids. Trimming cost V 4 bases and J 3 bases, with 10 bases left between them. CDR3 residues: CASSSQRGYEQYF. Written as DNA, the CDR3 is TGTGCCAGCAGCTCCCAAAGGGGCTACGAGCAGTACTTC.

The J gene is TRBJ1-1, the V gene TRBV10-3, with 7 bases that match TRBD1. The CDR3 consists of 14 residues. J lost 4 bases, V lost 4 bases, and 6 bases had no gene match. CDR1 is ENHRY, CDR2 SYGVKD, per germline. The CDR3 here is CAISAKGAGTEAFF. The CDR3 DNA is TGTGCCATCAGTGCAAAGGGGGCCGGCACTGAAGCTTTCTTT.

Concerning this clone: At one of its ends the junction is not consistent with the germline gene, which may arise from a read error. The chain is built from TRBV6-4 and TRBJ1-5; D is undetermined. Germline V gives CDR1 MRHNA, CDR2 SNTAGT. This CDR3 is built from 13 residues. In DNA form, the CDR3 reads TGTGCCAGCAGTGAGGGTCGCAACCAGCCCCAGCATTTT. Protein: CASSEGRNQPQHF.

CDR3: CASSHRGLAGGDEQYF. DNA of the CDR3: TGCGCCAGCAGCCACAGGGGACTAGCGGGGGGGGACGAGCAGTACTTC. The chain couples TRBV4-1 to TRBJ2-7; 16 nucleotides match TRBD2. The CDR3 sequence is 16 residues long. The germline V gene has CDR1 MGHRA and CDR2 YSYEKL. Trimming cost V 3 bases and J 5 bases; bases outside gene matches: 4.

This rearrangement joins TRBV7-9 to TRBJ2-7, with unresolved D. Germline V gene data show CDR1 as SEHNR and CDR2 as FQNEAQ (reference sequence). The germline V and J ends were trimmed by 2 bases and 4 bases, with 6 bases remaining between them. This CDR3 spans 12 amino acids. The CDR3: CASSLQPYEQYF. CDR3 DNA sequence: TGTGCCAGCAGCTTACAGCCTTACGAGCAGTACTTC.

There are many counts of this clone. The chain has TRBV2 and TRBJ2-5; 7 bases fit TRBD2. This CDR3 is 14 amino acids long. Germline trimming cut 4 bases from V and 5 bases from J; bases unmatched to any gene: 7. Germline CDR1 is SNHLY and CDR2 is FYNNEI. The CDR3 nucleotides are TGTGCCAGCAGTGGCTACGGGGGGTGGGAGACCCAGTACTTC. As protein: CASSGYGGWETQYF.

Only one count was recorded for this clone. V and J are TRBV9 and TRBJ2-7; the match to TRBD2 covers 10 bases. Germline V lookup: CDR1 SGDLS, CDR2 YYNGEE. This CDR3 has 17 residues. V lost 0 bases, J lost 0 bases, and 6 bases stayed unmatched. CDR3 sequence (DNA): TGTGCCAGCAGCGTAGGAGGTAGCGGGGGGCTCTCCTACGAGCAGTACTTC. Its protein product is CASSVGGSGGLSYEQYF.

The chain has TRBV29-1 and TRBJ2-6; unclear D gene. This CDR3 spans 13 amino acids. Per the germline V gene, CDR1 is SQVTM and CDR2 is ANQGSEA. V was cut by 6 bases and J by 0 bases, with 6 bases left in between. CDR3 loop: CSVHLSGANVLTF. In nucleotides, the CDR3 is TGCAGCGTGCACCTCTCTGGGGCCAACGTCCTGACTTTC.

The rearrangement links TRBV18 to TRBJ1-2; D is perhaps TRBD1 (5 bases). Germline V lookup: CDR1 KGHSH, CDR2 LQKENI. CDR3 size: 15 residues. Deletions cut 6 bases from V and 7 bases from J, with 21 bases between. This chain's CDR3 is CASSQPGSVSGGYTF. The DNA for the CDR3 is TGTGCCAGCTCCCAACCAGGGAGCGTATCGGGTGGCTACACCTTC.

The genes are TRBV5-1 and TRBJ1-1, with D uncertain. The CDR3 consists of 15 residues. Per the germline V gene, CDR1 is SGHRS and CDR2 is YFSETQ. V was cut by 3 bases and J by 2 bases, with 14 bases left in between. The CDR3 DNA follows: TGCGCCAGCAGCTCGTTTAGGGCTTCTAACACTGAAGCTTTCTTT. This encodes CASSSFRASNTEAFF.

J is TRBJ1-6 and V is TRBV10-3; 8 nucleotides match TRBD1. Looked up from germline, CDR1 is ENHRY and CDR2 is SYGVKD. V was pared by 6 bases and J by 12 bases, with 13 bases of the junction left unmatched. CDR3 size: 15 residues. The CDR3 nucleotides read TGTGCCATCAGCAAGACAGGGGAAGATGGACGACCCCTCCACTTT. This codes for CAISKTGEDGRPLHF.

The CDR3 loop reads CASSLLRTGGTEAFF. The DNA for the CDR3 is TGCGCCAGCAGCTTGCTTAGGACAGGGGGCACTGAAGCTTTCTTT. The rearrangement uses TRBV5-1 and TRBJ1-1, with 10 bases matching TRBD1. Trimming at V came to 1 base and at J to 4 bases, leaving 4 bases not matched to a gene. The CDR3 runs to 15 residues. The germline V gene has CDR1 SGHRS and CDR2 YFSETQ.

The V and J genes are TRBV5-4 and TRBJ2-3, with no clear D. The germline V and J ends were trimmed by 1 base and 2 bases, with 11 bases remaining between them. CDR1 SGHNT and CDR2 YYREEE come from the germline V gene (reference sequence). The CDR3 loop spans 15 amino acids. Written as DNA, the CDR3 is TGTGCCAGCAGCTTGAGTGTCGTTTCCACAGATACGCAGTATTTT. This gives the protein CASSLSVVSTDTQYF.

The chain recombines TRBV5-1 with TRBJ2-3, with TRBD2 identical over 7 bases. CDR1 SGHRS and CDR2 YFSETQ come from the germline V gene. The CDR3 is made up of 16 amino acids. The V and J ends lost 3 bases and 0 bases, in that order; junction bases with no gene match: 7. CDR3 DNA: TGCGCCAGCAGCTCCCTAGCGGCGACTAGCACAGATACGCAGTATTTT. It yields the protein CASSSLAATSTDTQYF.

The chain employs TRBV3-1 (or the pseudogene TRBV3-2) and TRBJ1-1; 7 nucleotides match TRBD1. The CDR3 covers 16 residues. Losses at the gene ends were 4 bases for V and 9 bases for J; bases not matched to a gene: 17. Germline values: CDR1 LGHDT, CDR2 YNNKEL (reference sequence). The CDR3 nucleotides are TGTGCCAGCAGCCCCATGGGACCCCCGCAGGGGGGAAAAGCTTTCTTT. As protein: CASSPMGPPQGGKAFF.

V gene TRBV7-9 combines with J gene TRBJ2-5; weak D call: TRBD2 (5 bases). The CDR3 is 14 residues long. Germline V gene lookup returns CDR1 SEHNR and CDR2 FQNEAQ (reference sequence). V shed 5 bases and J shed 2 bases, with 12 bases lying between them. The CDR3 DNA reads as TGTGCCAGCAGCCCGAGGGTCAGTCAAGAGACCCAGTACTTC. Translated, it gives CASSPRVSQETQYF.

V gene TRBV19 combines with J gene TRBJ2-3; 7 nucleotides match TRBD2. Trimming took 5 bases from V and 4 from J; bases not matched to a gene: 9. Germline V gene data show CDR1 as LNHDA and CDR2 as SQIVND (reference sequence). The CDR3 length is 15 residues. The CDR3 here is CASSREEAYADTQYF. DNA of the CDR3: TGTGCCAGTAGTCGGGAGGAGGCCTACGCAGATACGCAGTATTTT.

This chain uses TRBV6-2 or TRBV6-3 with TRBJ2-2, with 9 bases lining up with TRBD1. Germline trimming cut 2 bases from V and 6 bases from J; bases unmatched to any gene: 7. This CDR3 contains 16 residues. Looked up from germline, CDR1 is MNHEY and CDR2 is SVGEGT. CDR3 nucleotide sequence: TGTGCCAGCAGTTACCTGGGACAGGGTTTCGCCGGGGAGCTGTTTTTT. Its translation: CASSYLGQGFAGELFF.

The chain carries TRBV28 and TRBJ1-2; D gene unclear. The germline CDR1 and CDR2 sequences are MDHEN and SYDVKM. V lost 6 bases and J lost 0, with 11 bases in between. This CDR3 spans 14 amino acids. The CDR3 coding sequence is TGTGCCAGCAGGAAGACGGGGACTAACTATGGCTACACCTTC. This encodes CASRKTGTNYGYTF.

The chain recombines TRBV10-3 with TRBJ1-2; the D gene is possibly TRBD1 (6 bases). Germline V gene sequence: CDR1 ENHRY, CDR2 SYGVKD. CDR3 length: 13 amino acids. Trimming stripped 10 bases from V and 4 bases from J, with 16 bases between. The CDR3 region has the DNA TGTGCCACAGGGGAGGGGATTGGCTATGGCTACACCTTC. It is translated as CATGEGIGYGYTF.